What follows are 15 T cell receptor beta chains derived from one specimen sequenced in a study of T cell responses to AZD1222 COVID-19 vaccine. TCRdb's table, derived via immunoSEQ multiplex PCR, lists solely in-frame clones and lacks some. This sample yields 190,000 or so clones, of which approximately 94% are seen a single time; less than 1.2% belongs to the top ten. Here the sequenced sample was peripheral blood, taken 28 days after the second AZD1222 dose. The receptors stem from an adult who received the AZD1222 COVID-19 vaccine.

The chain joins TRBV7-9 to TRBJ1-1; tentatively, D is TRBD1 (6 bases). V shed 4 bases and J shed 1 base, with 13 bases lying between them. Germline V CDR1 and CDR2: SEHNR, FQNEAQ (reference sequence). The CDR3 has 15 amino acids. DNA for the CDR3: TGTGCCAGCAGCTCACCGGGACAACAGAACACTGAAGCTTTCTTT. This gives the protein CASSSPGQQNTEAFF.

The chain recombines TRBV30 with TRBJ1-1, with D possibly being TRBD1 (5 bases). The germline V and J ends were trimmed by 1 base and 6 bases, with 12 bases remaining between them. The CDR3 length is 13 residues. Per germline, CDR1 GTSNPN and CDR2 SVGIG (reference sequence). The CDR3 sequence is CAWSATGYSEAFF. The CDR3 coding sequence is TGTGCCTGGAGTGCCACAGGTTACTCTGAAGCTTTCTTT.

The rearrangement links TRBV20-1 to TRBJ2-5; D remains ambiguous. The CDR3 length is 11 residues. Looked up from germline, CDR1 is DFQATT and CDR2 is SNEGSKA (reference sequence). V dropped 8 bases and J dropped 3 bases, with 10 bases sitting between them. The CDR3 protein is CSPAIKETQYF. The DNA for the CDR3 is TGCAGTCCAGCTATTAAAGAGACCCAGTACTTC.

The chain recombines TRBV30 with TRBJ1-5; weak D call: TRBD1 (6 bases). Looked up from germline, CDR1 is GTSNPN and CDR2 is SVGIG (reference sequence). This CDR3 contains 13 residues. The V end was cut by 2 bases, the J end by 4 bases, with 9 bases between. The CDR3 DNA sequence: TGTGCCTGGAGTAGGGGGGATAATCAGCCCCAGCATTTT. Amino acids: CAWSRGDNQPQHF.

The chain uses TRBV2 and TRBJ2-2, with D possibly TRBD1 on 6 matching bases. The CDR3 consists of 13 residues. Deletions cut 7 bases from V and 4 bases from J, with 10 bases between. Germline V gene data show CDR1 as SNHLY and CDR2 as FYNNEI. The CDR3 sequence: CASTDRITGELFF. The CDR3 DNA sequence: TGTGCCAGCACCGACAGGATCACCGGGGAGCTGTTTTTT.

This clone occurred a few times. This chain connects TRBV27 to TRBJ1-2; 7 bases line up with TRBD1. The CDR3 length is 14 residues. V was clipped by 3 bases and J by 3 bases; unmatched bases: 4. Germline CDR1 MNHEY, CDR2 SMNVEV (reference sequence). The CDR3 DNA is TGTGCCAGCAGTTTCGCCGGGACAGACTATGGCTACACCTTC. This encodes CASSFAGTDYGYTF.

The table lists this clone with a few counts. The gene calls are TRBV7-2 and TRBJ2-5; no reliable D call. Trimming removed 0 bases from V and 5 bases from J, with 1 base in between. The CDR3 length is 11 residues. CDR1 SGHTA and CDR2 FQGNSA come from the germline V gene. The CDR3 reads CASSLAETQYF. The DNA for the CDR3 is TGTGCCAGCAGCTTAGCCGAGACCCAGTACTTC.

The V gene is TRBV5-6, the J gene TRBJ1-4; 7 positions agree with TRBD1. Germline V gene data show CDR1 as SGHDT and CDR2 as YYEEEE. CDR3 size: 17 residues. The junction had 18 bases not matched to a gene; V was cut back by 5 bases and J by 8 bases. CDR3 DNA sequence: TGTGCCAGCAGTTCACGTCTAAGGGACAGTCTACAGGAAAAACTGTTTTTT. Its translation is CASSSRLRDSLQEKLFF.

J is TRBJ2-7 and V is TRBV12-3 or TRBV12-4, with 9 bases fitting TRBD1. V trimming: 4 bases; J trimming: 8 bases; junction bases outside the gene matches: 6. CDR3 size: 13 residues. The CDR3 coding sequence is TGTGCCAGCAGTTCCCGGGACAGGGCTCAGCAGTACTTC. It yields the protein CASSSRDRAQQYF.

The chain joins TRBV28 to TRBJ1-3; TRBD1 might be the D (6 bases). In germline, CDR1 is MDHEN, CDR2 SYDVKM. Trimming cost V 5 bases and J 4 bases, with 15 bases left between them. This CDR3 spans 15 amino acids. CDR3 sequence (DNA): TGTGCCAGCAGTGGAGGGACAAATCGGGGAAACACCATATATTTT. This translates into CASSGGTNRGNTIYF. The full variable domain, in which reference TRBV28 and TRBJ1-3 provide the parts outside the CDR3, is DVKVTQSSRYLVKRTGEKVFLECVQDMDHENMFWYRQDPGLGLRLIYFSYDVKMKEKGDIPEGYSVSREKKERFSLILESASTNQTSMYLCASSGGTNRGNTIYFGEGSWLTVV.

The rearrangement links TRBV10-3 to TRBJ1-2, with D possibly matching TRBD1 (6 bases). The CDR3 totals 14 residues. The V gene's germline CDR1 is ENHRY and CDR2 SYGVKD. With 1 base removed from V and 4 bases from J, the gap between germline ends came to 10 bases. CDR3 DNA: TGTGCCATCAGTGAGTTACCGGGGGCCTATGGCTACACCTTC. This sequence encodes CAISELPGAYGYTF.

The V and J genes are TRBV4-2 and TRBJ1-2, with D maybe TRBD1 (5 bases). There are 13 residues in the CDR3. Germline CDR1 is LGHNA and CDR2 is YNFKEQ. V lost 8 bases and J lost 5, with 15 bases in between. The CDR3 sequence: CASAPAGDYGYTF. CDR3 nucleotides: TGTGCCAGCGCCCCAGCGGGGGATTATGGCTACACCTTC.

CDR3 sequence: CASSQGSLADTQYF. In DNA form, the CDR3 reads TGTGCCAGCAGCCAGGGGAGTTTAGCAGATACGCAGTATTTT. This sequence joins TRBV28 and TRBJ2-3; D perhaps matches TRBD1 (6 bases). There are 14 residues in the CDR3. The V gene's germline CDR1 is MDHEN and CDR2 SYDVKM. Trimming shortened V by 6 bases and J by 4 bases, and 14 bases separated the two germline ends.

This clone was seen once. CDR3 sequence (DNA): TGCGCCAGCAGGTACGACCAGGGTAACTATGGCTACACCTTC. It translates to CASRYDQGNYGYTF. The rearrangement links TRBV5-1 to TRBJ1-2; D is perhaps TRBD1 (5 bases). Trimming cost V 5 bases and J 1 base, with 12 bases left between them. Germline lookup yields CDR1 SGHRS and CDR2 YFSETQ. This CDR3 region has 14 residues.

This sequence joins TRBV5-1 and TRBJ2-1; TRBD1 matches at 8 bases. With 2 bases clipped from V and 0 bases from J, the junction kept 4 bases outside the gene matches. CDR3 length: 16 amino acids. The germline V gene has CDR1 SGHRS and CDR2 YFSETQ. DNA of the CDR3: TGCGCCAGCAGCTTTAATACAGGGGGCTCCTACAATGAGCAGTTCTTC. Protein: CASSFNTGGSYNEQFF.